Shown below are 14 T cell receptor beta chains from a single sample sequenced in a study of preoperative IRX-2 immunotherapy in early breast cancer. TCRdb's table, derived via immunoSEQ multiplex PCR, lists solely in-frame clones and lacks some. The table has about 19,000 clones, around four fifths seen once; the top ten hold 1% to 1.5%. Indicated treatment: preoperative locoregional IRX-2 cytokine immunotherapy. The material sequenced was lymph node tissue, taken after IRX-2 immunotherapy. The receptors were sampled from a human donor with breast cancer.

The V call is TRBV19, the J call TRBJ1-6; 10 nucleotides line up with TRBD1. Germline V gives CDR1 LNHDA, CDR2 SQIVND (reference sequence). There are 14 residues in the CDR3. J lost 7 bases, V lost 5 bases, and 2 bases had no gene match. The CDR3 DNA follows: TGTGCCAGTAGTTGGGGACAGGGGAATTCACCCCTCCACTTT. Protein sequence: CASSWGQGNSPLHF.

The DNA for the CDR3 is TGTGCTAGTGGCCCCGGGGGGTCCGCCTACAATGAGCAGTTCTTC. Its protein product is CASGPGGSAYNEQFF. This chain uses TRBV12-5 with TRBJ2-1; 7 nucleotides agree with TRBD2. V lost 6 bases and J lost 2; bases outside the gene matches: 7. CDR1 and CDR2 (germline): LGHNT, FRNRAP. CDR3 length equals 15 residues.

The chain links TRBV6-8 to TRBJ2-5, with D possibly matching TRBD1 (6 bases). CDR3 size: 13 residues. Germline V gives CDR1 MNHGY, CDR2 SAAAGT. The V and J ends lost 5 bases and 1 base respectively, with 8 bases between them. This CDR3 is CASSTGFQETQYF. The CDR3 nucleotides are TGTGCCAGCAGTACAGGGTTCCAAGAGACCCAGTACTTC.

The chain links TRBV29-1 to TRBJ1-5, with 9 bases that match TRBD1. This CDR3 has 16 amino acids. Germline V gives CDR1 SQVTM, CDR2 ANQGSEA. Trimming removed 0 bases from V and 1 base from J; junction bases left unmatched: 4. The CDR3: CSVEDDRGASNQPQHF. CDR3 nucleotide sequence: TGCAGCGTTGAAGATGACAGGGGGGCGAGCAATCAGCCCCAGCATTTT.

V usage is TRBV6-8 and J usage is TRBJ2-7; weak D call: TRBD2 (6 bases). In germline, CDR1 is MNHGY, CDR2 SAAAGT. The V end was cut by 4 bases, the J end by 9 bases, with 19 bases between. The CDR3 length is 14 residues. For the CDR3, the DNA is TGTGCCAGCAGTTTTGGCCAGGGACTCCCCGGGCAGTACTTC. Protein: CASSFGQGLPGQYF.

This chain connects TRBV11-3 to TRBJ2-3, with D unclear. The CDR3 contains 14 residues. The germline CDR1 and CDR2 sequences are SGHNT and YENEEA. V was clipped by 3 bases and J by 2 bases, with 9 bases between them. The CDR3 here is CASSFEAVTDTQYF. The CDR3 DNA reads TGTGCCAGCAGCTTCGAGGCGGTCACAGATACGCAGTATTTT.

The genes are TRBV18 and TRBJ2-2; D possibly corresponds to TRBD1 (6 bases). Germline CDR1 and CDR2: KGHSH and LQKENI. Trimming shortened V by 2 bases and J by 5 bases, and 15 bases separated the two germline ends. The length of the CDR3 is 16 residues. The CDR3 spells CASSPIIGQLTGELFF. The CDR3, as DNA: TGTGCCAGCTCACCAATTATAGGACAGTTAACCGGGGAGCTGTTTTTT.

The chain recombines TRBV6-8 with TRBJ2-5, with 7 bases identical to TRBD1. V shed 2 bases, J shed 4 bases, and the junction held 10 bases outside the gene matches. The CDR3 spans 16 residues. CDR1 is MNHGY and CDR2 is SAAAGT in the germline V gene. CDR3 in DNA: TGTGCCAGCAGTTACCCCTTGGGACAGTTCGCAGAGACCCAGTACTTC. Protein product: CASSYPLGQFAETQYF.

The V gene is TRBV12-5, the J gene TRBJ2-5; possible D gene TRBD1, 7 bases. The V and J ends lost 5 bases and 4 bases respectively, with 17 bases between them. CDR1 and CDR2 from the germline V gene are LGHNT and FRNRAP. This CDR3 comprises 15 residues. CDR3 nucleotides: TGTGCTAGTGGTCCGGGCTACAGGGGAGGAGAGACCCAGTACTTC. Its translation: CASGPGYRGGETQYF.

V and J are TRBV11-3 and TRBJ1-5; possibly TRBD1 for D (6 bases). V dropped 3 bases and J dropped 7 bases, with 16 bases sitting between them. This CDR3 is 15 amino acids long. Germline loops: CDR1 SGHNT, CDR2 YENEEA. The CDR3 loop reads CASSLDGGGLQPQHF. The DNA for the CDR3 is TGTGCCAGCAGCTTGGACGGCGGGGGCTTACAGCCCCAGCATTTT. Combining the CDR3 with reference TRBV11-3 and TRBJ1-5 gives the whole variable domain EAGVVQSPRYKIIEKKQPVAFWCNPISGHNTLYWYLQNLGQGPELLIRYENEEAVDDSQLPKDRFSAERLKGVDSTLKIQPAELGDSAVYLCASSLDGGGLQPQHFGDGTRLSIL.

The chain links TRBV19 to TRBJ2-3, with 7 bases lining up with TRBD1. This CDR3 has 16 amino acids. V lost 6 bases to trimming and J lost 0 bases; unmatched junction nucleotides: 9. Germline CDR1 and CDR2: LNHDA and SQIVND (reference sequence). The DNA of the CDR3 is TGTGCCAGTAGGACCCTCGGGACAGCTAGCACAGATACGCAGTATTTT. Translation: CASRTLGTASTDTQYF.

V is TRBV6-8 and J is TRBJ2-7, with 9 positions matching TRBD2. V lost 6 bases, J lost 0 bases, and 3 bases stayed unmatched. This CDR3 is built from 14 residues. From germline, CDR1 is MNHGY and CDR2 SAAAGT. CDR3 loop: CASSDSGSSYEQYF. DNA for the CDR3: TGTGCCAGCAGCGATAGCGGGAGCTCCTACGAGCAGTACTTC.

The gene calls are TRBV19 and TRBJ1-1, with TRBD1 matching over 9 bases. Germline trimming cut 8 bases from V and 4 bases from J; bases unmatched to any gene: 8. CDR1 LNHDA and CDR2 SQIVND come from the germline V gene (reference sequence). This CDR3 has 14 residues. The CDR3 nucleotides are TGTGCCAGTCGATCCCCGACAGGGGGCACTGAAGCTTTCTTT. It translates to CASRSPTGGTEAFF.

This chain connects TRBV19 to TRBJ1-6; a possible D gene is TRBD1 (5 bases). This CDR3 spans 15 amino acids. Germline V gives CDR1 LNHDA, CDR2 SQIVND (reference sequence). Trimming took off 1 base at V and 6 bases at J, with 10 bases between the two ends. In nucleotides, the CDR3 is TGTGCCAGTAGTATAGTGGGGGAAAGTAATTCACCCCTCCACTTT. Its protein product is CASSIVGESNSPLHF. Drawing the rest from reference TRBV19 and TRBJ1-6, the complete variable domain is DGGITQSPKYLFRKEGQNVTLSCEQNLNHDAMYWYRQDPGQGLRLIYYSQIVNDFQKGDIAEGYSVSREKKESFPLTVTSAQKNPTAFYLCASSIVGESNSPLHFGNGTRLTVT.